The sample holds many counts of the clone carrying this TCR beta chain. The source of the sample is a study of T-cell reconstitution after alpha-beta-depleted transplantation in children. Preparation of the TCRbeta library involved a method that used unique molecular identifiers. Each CDR3 protein is one row after TCRdb ran MiXCR on the PCR reads. The sample has some 200,000 distinct CDR3 sequences, approximately 10% seen once. The V end was cut by 6 bases, the J end by 0 bases, with 12 bases between. The CDR3 sequence is 14 residues long. The clonotype was recovered from a child in the first two years of life with acute myeloid leukemia, due to receive a stem cell transplant. The chain combines TRBV12-3 or TRBV12-4 with TRBJ2-7; D perhaps matches TRBD1 (6 bases). The material was PBMCs, obtained before TCRalphabeta/CD19-depleted stem cell transplant. CDR3 in DNA: TGTGCCAGCAGACCGGGACACAGCTCCTACGAGCAGTACTTC. Translating it yields CASRPGHSSYEQYF.